This T cell receptor (beta chain) was sequenced in a study of monozygotic twins with inflammatory bowel disease (dated by TCRdb to between 2017 and 2020). Looking at the study overall: The full study comprised 28 monozygotic twin pairs: nine German pairs (four IBD-concordant, five IBD-discordant) and 19 IBD-discordant Danish pairs. Disease-associated traits were sought mainly through comparisons between IBD patients and their genetically identical healthy co-twins within discordant pairs. Each individual had, on average, about 151 000 unique TCRalpha sequences and 181 000 unique TCRbeta sequences available for analysis. General findings and caveats noted by the study authors: Because patients were on differing immunosuppressive treatments, the repertoires may have picked up extra background noise and inter-individual variability. A decrease in TCRbeta repertoire diversity, as measured by inverse Simpson index, was observed in IBD patients compared with their healthy co-twins. No difference in repertoire similarity was observed between concordant and discordant twins, possibly owing to limited statistical power. Compared with healthy twins, IBD patients shared fewer clonotypes with other individuals, and the difference was most pronounced in patients with signs of disease activity. The results gave no support for a single strong signal or clonotype linked to IBD. Different T cell subtypes could not be distinguished in the analysis.

From each donor, a roughly 2.7 ml peripheral blood sample was collected into PAXgene tubes and kept at -80 degrees C. Without T cell sorting, total RNA was isolated from whole blood using the PAXgene blood miRNA kit on an automated QIAcube. Peripheral blood from monozygotic twin pairs, either concordant or discordant for inflammatory bowel disease, underwent deep TCRalpha and TCRbeta repertoire profiling that used unique molecular barcoding. Smoking habits were recorded for all twin pairs, with individuals classified as current, former or never smokers. The method was 5' RACE. Each TCR library was prepared from about 3,300 ng of total RNA. For each sample, cDNA was synthesized in eight separate reactions using SMARTScribe reverse transcriptase. During cDNA synthesis, template switching was used to introduce unique molecular identifiers that contained a 6-nucleotide sample barcode. TCRalpha and TCRbeta cDNA was amplified by two nested PCRs of roughly 15 and 9 cycles, with bead purification after each PCR. Before amplification, the cDNA was treated with uracil DNA-glycosylase and purified using the QIAquick PCR purification kit. The second PCR added Illumina TruSeq-compatible adapters along with sample-specific barcodes. Library quality and concentration were assessed using TapeStation and Qubit, and about 4.7 ng of each library was pooled. Sequencing of the pooled libraries was done on an Illumina HiSeq2500 single-index Rapid Run using custom sequencing primers and 2 x 100 bp reads. On the study's bioinformatics: PCR and sequencing errors were corrected by UMI-based consensus assembly using MiGEC version 1.2.6. MiXCR version 2.1.1 handled V(D)J alignment, clonotype assembly and CDR3 extraction. To normalise gene usage, clonotype sharing and MAIT/NKT TCR abundance, the top 1000, 10 000 and 20 000 clonotypes in each sample were analysed. After downsampling to 27 000 UMIs, diversity was calculated as the inverse Simpson index using the vegan R package. Paired Mann-Whitney U tests were applied to discordant twin pairs, and Benjamini-Hochberg correction was used for multiple testing. TCRdb reprocessed the public reads and reports one entry per CDR3 protein sequence, without DNA. None of the V and J calls come from the authors' own analysis; TCRdb made them. This sample's listing comprises about 210,000 distinct CDR3 sequences. Clones ranked in the top ten supply less than 2% of the sample.

Comments on this clonotype: This receptor's antigen is unknown.

Inclusive of the bounding cysteine and phenylalanine, the CDR3 is 14 residues long. A DNA sequence was not provided. CDR1 is given as SGHNT and CDR2 as YYREEE, both from the germline V gene (reference sequence). This clonotype originated in a human donor with ulcerative colitis or Crohn's disease, or a healthy co-twin of an affected twin (not recorded which). The chain is encoded by TRBV5-4 joined to TRBJ2-7. Material: blood. The encoded CDR3 is CASSSDRASYEQYF.